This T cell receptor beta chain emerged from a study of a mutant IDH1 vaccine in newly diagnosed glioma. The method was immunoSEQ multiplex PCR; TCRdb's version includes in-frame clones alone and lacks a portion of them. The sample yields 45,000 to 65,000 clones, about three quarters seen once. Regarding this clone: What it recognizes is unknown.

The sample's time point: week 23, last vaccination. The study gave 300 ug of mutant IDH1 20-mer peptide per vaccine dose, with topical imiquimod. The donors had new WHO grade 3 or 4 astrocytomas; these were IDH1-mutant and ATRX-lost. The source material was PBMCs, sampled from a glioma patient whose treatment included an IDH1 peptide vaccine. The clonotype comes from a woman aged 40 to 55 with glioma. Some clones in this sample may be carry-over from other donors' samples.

The CDR3 protein is CASSPPGRAQETQYF. Here the CDR3 DNA reads TGTGCCAGCTCACCACCGGGACGGGCCCAAGAGACCCAGTACTTC. The rearrangement joins TRBV18 to TRBJ2-5; the D call may be TRBD1 or TRBD2 (5 bases each). There are 15 residues in the CDR3. Per the germline V gene, CDR1 is KGHSH and CDR2 is LQKENI. V was clipped by 0 bases and J by 1 base, with 9 bases between them.